This T cell receptor beta chain was documented in a study of CD4 T cells in relation to SARS-CoV-2 and coronaviruses. In the study overall: The HLA restriction of the shared crossreactive spike epitopes was mapped.

The unexposed donors gave CD4+ T cells in about 2011-2019, prior to COVID-19. After about ten days of culture, CD4+ T cells were isolated. Each well had 2.1 million or so PBMCs in about 5% human AB serum with IL-2. Cultures received half-medium IL-2 refreshes on days 3 and 7. This clone was detected only once. The antigen is not known. The method was immunoSEQ multiplex PCR; TCRdb's version includes in-frame clones alone and lacks a portion of them. The sample carries about 23,000 clones, 65% to 70% recorded once. After removal of 0 bases from V and 1 base from J, the junction contained 8 bases not matched to a gene. This CDR3 spans 19 amino acids. Germline V lookup: CDR1 GTSNPN, CDR2 SVGIG (reference sequence).

Sequencing input: CD4+ T cells from PBMCs, cultured in vitro. The V gene is TRBV30, the J gene TRBJ2-2; 13 bases are shared with TRBD2. This TCR was sampled from a human donor in good health. CDR3 sequence reads: CAWSVLAGGQGLNTGELFF. CDR3 coding DNA: TGTGCCTGGAGTGTACTAGCGGGGGGGCAAGGACTGAACACCGGGGAGCTGTTTTTT.